The rows below give T cell receptor beta chains drawn from one sample of a study of T cells in Graves' hyperthyroidism and ophthalmopathy. TCRdb analysed the multiplex PCR reads with MiXCR anew, one entry per CDR3 protein. This table has 330,000 or so distinct CDR3 sequences, roughly 19% appearing once. The sequencing sample was made of blood. All receptors come from a man aged 50-59 years with Graves' ophthalmopathy. Both conserved end residues are part of each CDR3. The order of the fields is clone size, D gene, J gene, V gene, CDR3 DNA, CDR3 protein. The D gene is left open where the match is weak. Size values are once, few and many counts, or a class for expanded clones, and some rows have none.

-,TRBD2,TRBJ2-1,TRBV20-1,TGCAGGGCAGCGGGGCTAAGCTCCTACAATGAGCAGTTCTTC,CRAAGLSSYNEQFF
-,-,TRBJ1-5,TRBV6-1,TGTGCCAGCAGACCCTATGTCAGTCAGCCCCAGCATTTT,CASRPYVSQPQHF
many,-,TRBJ1-6,TRBV7-8,TGTGCCAGCAGCGCATTGTCACTGGGGCTAATCGGACCCCTCCACTTT,CASSALSLGLIGPLHF
many,TRBD2,TRBJ2-3,TRBV24-1,TGTGCCACCAGTGATTCCCCGTCAAGGGCTAGCGGGAGGACAGATACGCAGTATTTT,CATSDSPSRASGRTDTQYF
few,-,TRBJ1-2,TRBV18,TGTGCCAGCTCACCTCAACCCCCAAGGCGCAGTCAGGCCTACACCTTC,CASSPQPPRRSQAYTF
-,-,TRBJ2-7,TRBV24-1,TGTGCCACCAGTGTCGGGGGAAATGAGCAGTACTTC,CATSVGGNEQYF
-,-,TRBJ1-6,TRBV4-1,TGCGCCAGCAGCCAAGATGATAATTCACCCCTCCACTTT,CASSQDDNSPLHF
many,TRBD1,TRBJ2-7,TRBV20-1,TGCAGTGCTCCCCGGGACAGAACCTACGAGCAGTACTTC,CSAPRDRTYEQYF
many,-,TRBJ2-4,TRBV28,TGTGCCAGCAGTTTAAGGGCAGGGGTCCCCAAAAACATTCAGTACTTC,CASSLRAGVPKNIQYF
-,TRBD2,TRBJ2-7,TRBV13,TGTGCCAGCAGCTCAAGGGACTATACCTACGAGCAGTACTTC,CASSSRDYTYEQYF
many,-,TRBJ2-2,TRBV9,TGTGCCAGCAGCGTAAAAAGGGCGTCCGGGGAGCTGTTTTTT,CASSVKRASGELFF
-,-,TRBJ2-2,TRBV12-5,TGTGCTAGTGGTTTGGTCCCGTTAATAGGGGTAAACACCGGGGAGCTGTTTTTT,CASGLVPLIGVNTGELFF
-,TRBD2,TRBJ2-7,TRBV9,TGTGCCAGCAGCTCCGGACTAGCGGGGTATTACGAGCAGTACTTC,CASSSGLAGYYEQYF
many,-,TRBJ1-2,TRBV28,TGTGCCAGCAGTTTTGGGGCGACAGGCTATGGCTACACCTTC,CASSFGATGYGYTF
many,-,TRBJ1-4,TRBV7-9,TGTGCCAGCAGCTCCGGGCAAACCGCAACTAATGAAAAACTGTTTTTT,CASSSGQTATNEKLFF
many,TRBD1,TRBJ2-7,TRBV10-3,TGTGCCATCAGTGAGTCGGACAGGGGCTACGAGCAGTACTTC,CAISESDRGYEQYF
-,-,TRBJ1-4,TRBV2,TGTGCCAGCAGTGTGGCAGGGCGAGAAAAACTGGTTTTT,CASSVAGREKLVF
many,TRBD2,TRBJ2-5,TRBV28,TGTGCCAGCAGTCCTCCCCAGCGGGAGCTGGTAGAGACCCAGTACTTC,CASSPPQRELVETQYF
few,-,TRBJ2-2,TRBV20-1,TGCAGTGCCCGAGACTTATTATCTAACACCGGGAAGCTGTTTTTT,CSARDLLSNTGKLFF
many,TRBD2,TRBJ2-3,TRBV7-2,TGTGCCAGCAGCCCCCGGACTAGCGATACGCAGTATTTT,CASSPRTSDTQYF
-,TRBD2,TRBJ2-1,TRBV30,TGTGCCTGGAGTCGGGCTAGCGGGTCTAATGAGCAGTTCTTC,CAWSRASGSNEQFF
-,-,TRBJ2-7,TRBV12-3/TRBV12-4,TGTGCCAGCAGTTTCCACTGGGACTTATCCTACGAGCAGTACTTC,CASSFHWDLSYEQYF
-,TRBD1,TRBJ1-1,TRBV19,TGTGCCAGTAGGGGACAGGCGAACACTGAAGCTTTCTTT,CASRGQANTEAFF